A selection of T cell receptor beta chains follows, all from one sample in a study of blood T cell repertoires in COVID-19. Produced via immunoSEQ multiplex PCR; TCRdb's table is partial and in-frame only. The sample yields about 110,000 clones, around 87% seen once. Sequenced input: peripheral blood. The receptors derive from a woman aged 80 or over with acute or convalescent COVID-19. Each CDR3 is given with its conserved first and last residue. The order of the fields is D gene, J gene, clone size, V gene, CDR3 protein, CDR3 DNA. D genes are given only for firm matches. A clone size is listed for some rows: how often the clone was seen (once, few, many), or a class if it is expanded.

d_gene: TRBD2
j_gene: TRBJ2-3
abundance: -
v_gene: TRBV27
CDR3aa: CASNPAVAGGTDTQYF
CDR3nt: TGTGCCAGCAACCCGGCGGTAGCGGGGGGCACAGATACGCAGTATTTT

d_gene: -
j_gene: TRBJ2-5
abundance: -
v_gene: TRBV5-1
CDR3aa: CASSPRPSGQETQYF
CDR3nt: TGCGCCAGCAGCCCTCGTCCAAGCGGCCAAGAGACCCAGTACTTC

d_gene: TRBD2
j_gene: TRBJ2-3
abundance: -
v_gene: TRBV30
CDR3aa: CAWSGGSGTDTQYF
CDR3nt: TGTGCCTGGAGCGGGGGGTCGGGGACAGATACGCAGTATTTT

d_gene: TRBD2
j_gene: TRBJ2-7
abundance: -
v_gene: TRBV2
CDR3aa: CASKGRTSEYEQYF
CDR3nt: TGTGCCAGCAAGGGAAGGACTAGCGAATACGAGCAGTACTTC

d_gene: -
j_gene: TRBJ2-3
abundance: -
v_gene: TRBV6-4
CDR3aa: CASSATGYTDTQYF
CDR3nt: TGTGCCAGCAGCGCGACAGGCTATACAGATACGCAGTATTTT

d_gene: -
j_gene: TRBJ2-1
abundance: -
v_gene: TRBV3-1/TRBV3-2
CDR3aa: CASSLSTGTEQFF
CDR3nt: TGTGCCAGCAGCCTTTCCACAGGGACTGAGCAGTTCTTC

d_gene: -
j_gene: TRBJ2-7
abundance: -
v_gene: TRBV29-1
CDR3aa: CSVEEASSYEQYF
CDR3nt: TGCAGCGTTGAAGAAGCTAGCTCCTACGAGCAGTACTTC

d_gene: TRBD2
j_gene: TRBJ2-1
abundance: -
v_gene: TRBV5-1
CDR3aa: CASSPETSGDNEQFF
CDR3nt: TGCGCCAGCAGCCCGGAGACTAGCGGGGACAATGAGCAGTTCTTC

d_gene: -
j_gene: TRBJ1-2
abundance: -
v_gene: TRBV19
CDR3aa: CASSWGSSYGYTPPIYGYTF
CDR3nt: TGTGCCAGTAGTTGGGGCAGCAGCTATGGCTACACCCCTCCTATCTATGGCTACACCTTC

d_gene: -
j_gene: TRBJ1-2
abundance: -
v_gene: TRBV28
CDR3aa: CASTKGGVGGYTF
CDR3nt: TGTGCCAGCACCAAGGGCGGGGTAGGGGGCTACACCTTC

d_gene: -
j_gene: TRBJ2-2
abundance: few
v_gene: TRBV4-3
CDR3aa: CASSQGGLMNTGELFF
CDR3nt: TGCGCCAGCAGCCAAGGGGGACTGATGAACACCGGGGAGCTGTTTTTT

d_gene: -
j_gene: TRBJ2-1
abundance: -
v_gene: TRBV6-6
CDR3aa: CASSQIANEQFF
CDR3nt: TGTGCCAGCAGTCAAATAGCCAATGAGCAGTTCTTC

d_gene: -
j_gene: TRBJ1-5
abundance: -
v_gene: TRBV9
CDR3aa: CASSVGQGQPQHF
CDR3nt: TGTGCCAGCAGCGTAGGACAAGGCCAGCCCCAGCATTTT

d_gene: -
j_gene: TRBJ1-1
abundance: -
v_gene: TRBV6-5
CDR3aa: CASSYDSLTEAFF
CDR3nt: TGTGCCAGCAGTTACGACAGCCTTACGGAAGCTTTCTTT

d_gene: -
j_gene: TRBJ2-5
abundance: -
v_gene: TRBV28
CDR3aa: CASSLVRGARETQYF
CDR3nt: TGTGCCAGCAGTTTAGTCAGGGGGGCACGAGAGACCCAGTACTTC

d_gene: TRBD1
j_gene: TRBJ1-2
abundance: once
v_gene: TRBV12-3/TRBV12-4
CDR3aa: CASSVTGGYGYTF
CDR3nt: TGTGCCAGCAGTGTAACAGGGGGCTATGGCTACACCTTC

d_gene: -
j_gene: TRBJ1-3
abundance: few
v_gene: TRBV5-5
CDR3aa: CASSLNPTSPFSGNTIYF
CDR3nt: TGTGCCAGCAGCCTAAACCCGACATCTCCTTTTTCTGGAAACACCATATATTTT

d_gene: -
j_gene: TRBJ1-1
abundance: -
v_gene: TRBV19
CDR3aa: CASSDGGAMNTEAFF
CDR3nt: TGTGCCAGTAGTGACGGGGGAGCCATGAACACTGAAGCTTTCTTT

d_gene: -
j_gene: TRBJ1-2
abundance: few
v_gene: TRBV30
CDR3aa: CAWTRGFYGYTF
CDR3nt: TGTGCCTGGACTCGGGGATTCTATGGCTACACCTTC

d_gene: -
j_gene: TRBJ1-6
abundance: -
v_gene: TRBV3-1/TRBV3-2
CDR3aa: CASSPGGQYNSPLHF
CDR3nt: TGTGCCAGCAGCCCGGGGGGGCAATATAATTCACCCCTCCACTTT

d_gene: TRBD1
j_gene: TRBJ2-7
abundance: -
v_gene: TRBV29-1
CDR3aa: CSVYDRAFDEQYF
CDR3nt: TGCAGCGTTTACGACAGGGCTTTCGACGAGCAGTACTTC

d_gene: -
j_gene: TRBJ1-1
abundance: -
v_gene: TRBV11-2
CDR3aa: CASSFPSISPTENTEAFF
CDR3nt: TGTGCCAGCAGCTTCCCCTCAATCAGTCCGACAGAGAACACTGAAGCTTTCTTT

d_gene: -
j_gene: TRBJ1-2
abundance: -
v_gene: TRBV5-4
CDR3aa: CASSLAGSYGYTF
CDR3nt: TGTGCCAGCAGCTTGGCAGGGTCCTATGGCTACACCTTC

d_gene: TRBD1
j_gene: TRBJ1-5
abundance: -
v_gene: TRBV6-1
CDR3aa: CASSENRGQSNQPQHF
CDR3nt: TGTGCCAGCAGTGAAAACAGGGGGCAAAGCAATCAGCCCCAGCATTTT

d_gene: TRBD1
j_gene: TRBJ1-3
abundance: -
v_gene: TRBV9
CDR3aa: CASSVGETGSTIYF
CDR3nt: TGTGCCAGCAGCGTAGGAGAGACAGGGTCCACCATATATTTT

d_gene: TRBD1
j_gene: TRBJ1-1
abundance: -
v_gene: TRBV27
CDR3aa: CASSLSWTGVPTEAFF
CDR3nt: TGTGCCAGCAGTTTATCCTGGACAGGGGTGCCCACTGAAGCTTTCTTT

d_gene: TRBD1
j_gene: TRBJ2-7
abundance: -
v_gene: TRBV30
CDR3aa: CAWSRTGGPYEQYF
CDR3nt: TGTGCCTGGTCCAGGACAGGGGGCCCCTACGAGCAGTACTTC

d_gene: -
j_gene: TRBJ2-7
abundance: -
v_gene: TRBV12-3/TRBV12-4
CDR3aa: CASSLLYEQYF
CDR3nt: TGTGCCAGCAGTTTACTGTACGAGCAGTACTTC

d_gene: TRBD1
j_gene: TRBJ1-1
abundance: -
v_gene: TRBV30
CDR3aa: CAWGQGRAEAFF
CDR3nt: TGTGCCTGGGGACAGGGTAGGGCTGAAGCTTTCTTT

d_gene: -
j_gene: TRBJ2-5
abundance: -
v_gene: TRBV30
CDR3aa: CAWSVGGARPQYF
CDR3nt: TGTGCCTGGAGTGTGGGGGGAGCTAGGCCCCAGTACTTC

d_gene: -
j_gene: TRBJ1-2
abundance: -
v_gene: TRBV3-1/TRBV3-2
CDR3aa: CASSQQGSYGYTF
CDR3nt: TGTGCCAGCAGCCAACAGGGGTCCTATGGCTACACCTTC

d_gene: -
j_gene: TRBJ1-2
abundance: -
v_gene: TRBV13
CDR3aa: CASSPEGQRISLDGYTF
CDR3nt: TGTGCCAGCAGCCCGGAAGGACAGCGGATTTCTTTGGATGGCTACACCTTC

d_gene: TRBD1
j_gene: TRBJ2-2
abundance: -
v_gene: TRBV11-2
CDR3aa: CASSPGQGAGELFF
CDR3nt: TGTGCCAGCAGCCCTGGACAGGGAGCCGGGGAGCTGTTTTTT

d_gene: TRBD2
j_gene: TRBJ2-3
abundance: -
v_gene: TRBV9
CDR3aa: CASSVVGGGDTQYF
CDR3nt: TGTGCCAGCAGCGTAGTTGGGGGGGGAGATACGCAGTATTTT

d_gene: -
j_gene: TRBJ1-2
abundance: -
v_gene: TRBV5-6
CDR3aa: CASSLRGPRNGYTF
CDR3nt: TGTGCCAGCAGCTTGAGGGGTCCTCGGAATGGCTACACCTTC

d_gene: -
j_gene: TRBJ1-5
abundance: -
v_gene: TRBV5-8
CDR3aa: CASSLDRTESNQPQHF
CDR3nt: TGTGCCAGCAGCTTGGATAGGACAGAAAGCAATCAGCCCCAGCATTTT

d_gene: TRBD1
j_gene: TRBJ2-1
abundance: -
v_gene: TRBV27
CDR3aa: CASRPGTGGGEQFF
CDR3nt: TGTGCCAGCAGACCCGGGACAGGGGGTGGTGAGCAGTTCTTC

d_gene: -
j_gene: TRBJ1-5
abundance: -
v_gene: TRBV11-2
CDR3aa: CASSLDVVQPQHF
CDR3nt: TGTGCCAGCAGCTTAGATGTAGTGCAGCCCCAGCATTTT

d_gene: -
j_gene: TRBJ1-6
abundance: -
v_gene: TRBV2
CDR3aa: CASRAGTINSPLHF
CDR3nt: TGTGCCAGCCGCGCAGGGACTATTAATTCACCCCTCCACTTT

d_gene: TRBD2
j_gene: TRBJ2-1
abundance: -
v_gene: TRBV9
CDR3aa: CASSPAVRLAGVGEQFF
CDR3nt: TGTGCCAGCAGCCCCGCAGTGAGACTAGCGGGGGTTGGTGAGCAGTTCTTC

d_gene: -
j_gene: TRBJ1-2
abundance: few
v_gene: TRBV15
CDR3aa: CATSLLGQGIYGYTF
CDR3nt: TGTGCCACCAGCTTGTTGGGTCAGGGCATCTATGGCTACACCTTC

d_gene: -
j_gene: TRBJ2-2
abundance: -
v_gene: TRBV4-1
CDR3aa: CASSHTSGRERISNTGELFF
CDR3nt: TGCGCCAGCAGCCACACGAGCGGACGGGAACGAATCTCGAACACCGGGGAGCTGTTTTTT

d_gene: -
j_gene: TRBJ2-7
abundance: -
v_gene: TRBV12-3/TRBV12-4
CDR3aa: CASSLPGQYEQYF
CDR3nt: TGTGCCAGCAGTCTCCCTGGACAGTACGAGCAGTACTTC

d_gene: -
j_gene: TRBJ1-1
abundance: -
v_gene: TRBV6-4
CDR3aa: CASSERAGNTEAFF
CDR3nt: TGTGCCAGCAGTGAGAGGGCGGGGAACACTGAAGCTTTCTTT

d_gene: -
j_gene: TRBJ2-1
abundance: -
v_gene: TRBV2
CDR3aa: CASSEQLREQFF
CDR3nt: TGTGCCAGCAGTGAACAGTTGAGGGAGCAGTTCTTC

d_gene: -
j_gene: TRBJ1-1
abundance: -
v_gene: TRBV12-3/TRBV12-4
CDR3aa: CASSRTGITEAFF
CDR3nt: TGTGCCAGCAGTCGTACAGGGATCACTGAAGCTTTCTTT

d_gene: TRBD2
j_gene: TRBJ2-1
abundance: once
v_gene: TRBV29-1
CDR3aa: CSAVATSGGGSSYNEQFF
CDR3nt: TGCAGCGCCGTCGCGACTAGCGGGGGCGGGAGCTCCTACAATGAGCAGTTCTTC

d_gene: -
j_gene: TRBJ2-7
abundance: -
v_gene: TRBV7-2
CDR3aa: CASSATGNTYEQYF
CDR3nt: TGTGCCAGCAGCGCGACAGGCAACACCTACGAGCAGTACTTC

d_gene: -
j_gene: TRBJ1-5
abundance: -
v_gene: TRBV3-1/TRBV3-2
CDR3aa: CASSQDQGSPQHF
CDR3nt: TGTGCCAGCAGCCAAGATCAGGGGTCTCCCCAGCATTTT

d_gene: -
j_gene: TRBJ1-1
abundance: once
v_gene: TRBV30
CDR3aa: CAWSGGQGSEAFF
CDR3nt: TGTGCCTGGAGTGGTGGCCAGGGGTCTGAAGCTTTCTTT

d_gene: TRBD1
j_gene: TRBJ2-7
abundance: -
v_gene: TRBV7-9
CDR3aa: CASSLAYRGWEQYF
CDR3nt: TGTGCCAGCAGCTTAGCATACAGGGGGTGGGAGCAGTACTTC

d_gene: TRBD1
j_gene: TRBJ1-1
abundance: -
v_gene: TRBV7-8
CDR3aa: CASSPLDRARVAFF
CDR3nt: TGTGCCAGCAGCCCCTTAGACAGGGCGAGGGTGGCTTTCTTT

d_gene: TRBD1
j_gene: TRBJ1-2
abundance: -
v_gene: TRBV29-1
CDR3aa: CVARTGLSYGYTF
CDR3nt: TGCGTCGCGAGGACAGGACTCAGCTATGGCTACACCTTC

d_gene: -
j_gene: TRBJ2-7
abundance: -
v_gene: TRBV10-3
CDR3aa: CAISDRGSESSYEQYF
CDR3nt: TGTGCCATCAGTGACCGAGGGTCGGAGAGCTCCTACGAGCAGTACTTC

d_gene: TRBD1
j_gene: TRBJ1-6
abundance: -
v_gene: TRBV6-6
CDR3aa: CASSRPGQGFGNSPLHF
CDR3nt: TGTGCCAGCAGTCGACCGGGACAGGGGTTCGGGAATTCACCCCTCCACTTT

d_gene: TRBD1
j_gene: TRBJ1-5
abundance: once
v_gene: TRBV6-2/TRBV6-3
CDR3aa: CASSADRDVNQPQHF
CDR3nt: TGTGCCAGCAGTGCCGACAGGGATGTAAATCAGCCCCAGCATTTT

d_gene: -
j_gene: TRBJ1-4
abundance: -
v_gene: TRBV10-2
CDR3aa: CASRGATNEKLFF
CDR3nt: TGCGCCAGCAGAGGGGCAACTAATGAAAAACTGTTTTTT

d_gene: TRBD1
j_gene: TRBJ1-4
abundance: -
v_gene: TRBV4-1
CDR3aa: CASSQDSAGTGATNEKLFF
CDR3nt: TGCGCCAGCAGCCAAGATTCAGCCGGGACAGGGGCAACTAATGAAAAACTGTTTTTT

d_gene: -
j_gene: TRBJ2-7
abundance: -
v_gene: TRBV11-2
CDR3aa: CASSLVSGQGGIIYEQYF
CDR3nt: TGTGCCAGCAGCTTAGTTTCTGGACAGGGAGGGATCATCTACGAGCAGTACTTC

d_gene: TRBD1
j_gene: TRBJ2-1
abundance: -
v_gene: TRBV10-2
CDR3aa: CASSGTGIHNEQFF
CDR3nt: TGCGCCAGCTCCGGGACAGGGATACACAATGAGCAGTTCTTC